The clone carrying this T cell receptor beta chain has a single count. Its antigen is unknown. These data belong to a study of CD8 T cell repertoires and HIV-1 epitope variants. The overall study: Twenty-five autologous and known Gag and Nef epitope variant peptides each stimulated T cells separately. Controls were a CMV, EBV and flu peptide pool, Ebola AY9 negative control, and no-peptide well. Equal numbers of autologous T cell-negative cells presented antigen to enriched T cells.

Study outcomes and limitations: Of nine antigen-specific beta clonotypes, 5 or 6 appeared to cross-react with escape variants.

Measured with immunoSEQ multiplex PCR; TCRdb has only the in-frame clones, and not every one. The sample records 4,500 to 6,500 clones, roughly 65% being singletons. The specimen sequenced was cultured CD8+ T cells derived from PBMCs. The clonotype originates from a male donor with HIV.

As DNA, the CDR3 is TGTGCCAGTAGAGGGACTAGCGGGGACACCGGGGAGCTGTTTTTT. This sequence encodes CASRGTSGDTGELFF. The rearrangement links TRBV19 to TRBJ2-2; TRBD2 matches 13 bases. The CDR3 sequence is 15 residues long. Germline-derived CDR1 and CDR2 are LNHDA and SQIVND (reference sequence). After removal of 6 bases from V and 3 bases from J, the junction contained 1 base not matched to a gene. The full variable domain, its missing parts supplied by reference TRBV19 and TRBJ2-2, is DGGITQSPKYLFRKEGQNVTLSCEQNLNHDAMYWYRQDPGQGLRLIYYSQIVNDFQKGDIAEGYSVSREKKESFPLTVTSAQKNPTAFYLCASRGTSGDTGELFFGEGSRLTVL.